A selection of T cell receptor beta chains follows, all from one sample in a study of T cell responses to AZD1222 COVID-19 vaccine. Data came from immunoSEQ multiplex PCR; TCRdb stores just in-frame clones and leaves some out. In the table there are about 160,000 clones, over 75% of which are singletons. The source was peripheral blood, collected 28 days after the second AZD1222 dose. These receptor sequences come from an adult who received the AZD1222 COVID-19 vaccine. CDR3s include the opening cysteine and the closing phenylalanine or tryptophan. Each record gives: V gene, J gene, clone size, D gene, CDR3 DNA, CDR3 protein. The D gene is left open where the match is weak. The size field is filled for only some rows; it gives once, few, many or a size class.

v_gene: TRBV7-7
j_gene: TRBJ2-1
abundance: -
d_gene: -
CDR3nt: TGTGCCAGCAGCTTAAGCGGACAGACCCTAGGCAATGAGCAGTTCTTC
CDR3aa: CASSLSGQTLGNEQFF

v_gene: TRBV7-2
j_gene: TRBJ1-4
abundance: -
d_gene: TRBD1
CDR3nt: TGTGCCAGTCGTCCGGGACAGATGAATGAAAAACTGTTTTTT
CDR3aa: CASRPGQMNEKLFF

v_gene: TRBV2
j_gene: TRBJ1-2
abundance: -
d_gene: -
CDR3nt: TGTGCCAGCAGTTTCGGAGAACCTAACTATGGCTACACCTTC
CDR3aa: CASSFGEPNYGYTF

v_gene: TRBV6-1
j_gene: TRBJ1-1
abundance: -
d_gene: -
CDR3nt: TGTGCCAGCAGTGAAAGGGGGAAGAACACTGAAGCTTTCTTT
CDR3aa: CASSERGKNTEAFF

v_gene: TRBV10-1
j_gene: TRBJ1-1
abundance: -
d_gene: -
CDR3nt: TGCGCCAGCCAGCTTGGGTTGAACACTGAAGCTTTCTTT
CDR3aa: CASQLGLNTEAFF

v_gene: TRBV9
j_gene: TRBJ2-7
abundance: -
d_gene: TRBD1
CDR3nt: TGTGCCAGCAGCCGGGACAGAGCCTACGAGCAGTACTTC
CDR3aa: CASSRDRAYEQYF

v_gene: TRBV6-2/TRBV6-3
j_gene: TRBJ2-7
abundance: -
d_gene: -
CDR3nt: TGTGCCAGCAGCCGATCGGGACTTACCTACGAGCAGTACTTC
CDR3aa: CASSRSGLTYEQYF

v_gene: TRBV30
j_gene: TRBJ1-2
abundance: -
d_gene: -
CDR3nt: TGTGCCTGGTGGGAGGGAGACTATGGCTACACCTTC
CDR3aa: CAWWEGDYGYTF

v_gene: TRBV18
j_gene: TRBJ1-2
abundance: -
d_gene: -
CDR3nt: TGTGCCAGCTCACCAACTATTGGGGATGGCAACACCTTC
CDR3aa: CASSPTIGDGNTF

v_gene: TRBV2
j_gene: TRBJ1-6
abundance: -
d_gene: TRBD1
CDR3nt: TGTGCCAGCAGTGCGGGACAGGGTCCCTATAATTCACCCCTCCACTTT
CDR3aa: CASSAGQGPYNSPLHF

v_gene: TRBV13
j_gene: TRBJ1-1
abundance: once
d_gene: -
CDR3nt: TGTGCCAGCAGCTTAGGACAGGGATTTATAGCTTTCTTT
CDR3aa: CASSLGQGFIAFF

v_gene: TRBV5-4
j_gene: TRBJ2-2
abundance: -
d_gene: -
CDR3nt: TGTGCCAGCAGCCCGCAGGCGTTGAACACCGGGGAGCTGTTTTTT
CDR3aa: CASSPQALNTGELFF

v_gene: TRBV5-1
j_gene: TRBJ2-3
abundance: -
d_gene: -
CDR3nt: TGCGCCAGCAGCAAGGACGCCCTCACAACCAGGGATACGCAGTATTTT
CDR3aa: CASSKDALTTRDTQYF

v_gene: TRBV3-1/TRBV3-2
j_gene: TRBJ1-1
abundance: -
d_gene: -
CDR3nt: TGTGCCAGCAGCCAATTCGGGGGAGACACTGAAGCTTTCTTT
CDR3aa: CASSQFGGDTEAFF

v_gene: TRBV9
j_gene: TRBJ2-6
abundance: once
d_gene: -
CDR3nt: TGTGCCAGCAGCACCAAGGGGACTGGGGCCAACGTCCTGACTTTC
CDR3aa: CASSTKGTGANVLTF

v_gene: TRBV19
j_gene: TRBJ1-5
abundance: once
d_gene: TRBD1
CDR3nt: TGTGCCAGTAGTCCGGACAGGGAACAGCCCCAGCATTTT
CDR3aa: CASSPDREQPQHF

v_gene: TRBV19
j_gene: TRBJ2-5
abundance: few
d_gene: TRBD2
CDR3nt: TGTGCCAGTAGTCCCGGGGGGAGCTCTCTCCCAACAGAGACCCAGTACTTC
CDR3aa: CASSPGGSSLPTETQYF

v_gene: TRBV6-5
j_gene: TRBJ1-2
abundance: once
d_gene: TRBD1
CDR3nt: TGTGCCAGCAGTTACTCGACAGGGGTCTATGGCTACACCTTC
CDR3aa: CASSYSTGVYGYTF